This T cell receptor beta chain was captured by sequencing in a study of T cell responses to AZD1222 COVID-19 vaccine. Study information: Second doses were pooled across both intervals (about 4 or about 12 weeks). Study-level points and caveats: Vaccination with two AZD1222 doses was followed by a rise in Spike-specific TCR breadth and depth. Spike-wide vaccine-associated CD4 TCRs dominated at 160-218 and 743-854. Close to half of spike-specific TCRs reportedly recognize unmutated variant regions.

Germline loops: CDR1 SGDLS, CDR2 YYNGEE. J was trimmed by 4 bases and V by 4 bases; bases with no gene match: 4. The CDR3 totals 15 residues. Profiling relied on immunoSEQ multiplex PCR, and the TCRdb table lists in-frame clones only, not all of them. This sample has tens of thousands of clones, with approximately 91% found just once. A remark on this clone: The antigen is not known.

The sequencing here drew on peripheral blood, taken on day 0 of AZD1222 vaccination. The TCR originated in an adult in good health. The chain has TRBV9 and TRBJ2-7, with TRBD2 matching 14 bases. The CDR3: CASSTGLAGEYEQYF. The CDR3 region has the DNA TGTGCCAGCAGCACGGGACTAGCGGGAGAATACGAGCAGTACTTC. Full variable domain (outside the CDR3, taken from reference TRBV9 and TRBJ2-7): DSGVTQTPKHLITATGQRVTLRCSPRSGDLSVYWYQQSLDQGLQFLIQYYNGEERAKGNILERFSAQQFPDLHSELNLSSLELGDSALYFCASSTGLAGEYEQYFGPGTRLTVT.